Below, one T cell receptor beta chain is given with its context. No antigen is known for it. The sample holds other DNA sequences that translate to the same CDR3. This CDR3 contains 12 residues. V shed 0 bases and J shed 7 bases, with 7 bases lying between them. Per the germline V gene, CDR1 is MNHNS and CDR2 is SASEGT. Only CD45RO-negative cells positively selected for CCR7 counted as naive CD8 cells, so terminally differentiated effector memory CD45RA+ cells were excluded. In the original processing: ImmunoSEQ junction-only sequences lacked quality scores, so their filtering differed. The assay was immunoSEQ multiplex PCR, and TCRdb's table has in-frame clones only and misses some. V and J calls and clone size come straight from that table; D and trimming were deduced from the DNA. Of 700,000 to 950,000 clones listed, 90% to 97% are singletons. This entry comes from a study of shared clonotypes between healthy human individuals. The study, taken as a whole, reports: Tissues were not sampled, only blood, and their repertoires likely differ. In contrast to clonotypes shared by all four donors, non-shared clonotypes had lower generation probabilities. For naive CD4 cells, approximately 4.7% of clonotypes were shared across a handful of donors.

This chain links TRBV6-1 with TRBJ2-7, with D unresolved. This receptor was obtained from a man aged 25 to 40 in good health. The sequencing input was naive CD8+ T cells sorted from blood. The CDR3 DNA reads TGTGCCAGCAGTGAAGCGCCGGGTGAGCAGTACTTC. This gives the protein CASSEAPGEQYF.